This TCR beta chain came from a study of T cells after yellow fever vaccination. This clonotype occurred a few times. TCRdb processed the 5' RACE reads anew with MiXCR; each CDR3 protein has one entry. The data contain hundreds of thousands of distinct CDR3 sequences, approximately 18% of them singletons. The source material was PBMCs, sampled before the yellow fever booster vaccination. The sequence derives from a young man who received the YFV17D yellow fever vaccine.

CDR3 sequence: CASSQDIVVNSPLHF. CDR3 coding DNA: TGCGCCAGCAGCCAAGATATAGTCGTCAATTCACCCCTCCACTTT. The chain employs TRBV4-3 and TRBJ1-6, with D hard to call. Germline loops: CDR1 LGHNA, CDR2 YSLEER. The V and J ends lost 0 bases and 7 bases respectively, with 10 bases between them. The CDR3 consists of 15 residues.